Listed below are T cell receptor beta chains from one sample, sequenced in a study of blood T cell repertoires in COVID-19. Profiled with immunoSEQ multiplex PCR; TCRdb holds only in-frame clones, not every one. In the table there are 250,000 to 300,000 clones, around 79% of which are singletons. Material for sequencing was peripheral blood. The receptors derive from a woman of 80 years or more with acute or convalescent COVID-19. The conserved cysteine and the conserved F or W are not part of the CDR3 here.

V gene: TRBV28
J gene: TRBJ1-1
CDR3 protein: ASRPLGDNTEAF

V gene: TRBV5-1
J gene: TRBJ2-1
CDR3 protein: ASSLVGTGGGFNEQF

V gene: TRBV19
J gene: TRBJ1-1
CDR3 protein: ASRWDSEAF

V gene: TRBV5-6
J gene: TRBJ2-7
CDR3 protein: ASSLTGGAYEQY

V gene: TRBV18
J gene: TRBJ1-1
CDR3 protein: ASSAALRGIGYMNTEAF

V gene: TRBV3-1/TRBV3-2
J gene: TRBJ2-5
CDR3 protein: ASSQGRGRETQY

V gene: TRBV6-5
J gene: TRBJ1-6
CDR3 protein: ASRTGQGFSPLH

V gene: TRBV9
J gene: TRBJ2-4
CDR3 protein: ASSPQGISGGPVGIQY

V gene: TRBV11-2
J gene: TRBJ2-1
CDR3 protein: ASSLVRTSYNEQF

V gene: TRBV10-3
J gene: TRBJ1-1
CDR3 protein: AISRDRGNTEAF

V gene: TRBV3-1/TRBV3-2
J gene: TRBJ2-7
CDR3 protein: ASNYSRDLGPYEQY

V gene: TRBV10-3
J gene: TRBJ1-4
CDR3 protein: AISEWGGDEKLF

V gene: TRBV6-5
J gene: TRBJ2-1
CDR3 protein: ASTTLRDTPLSLF

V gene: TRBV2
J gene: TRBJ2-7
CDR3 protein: ASSTGTTFNVY

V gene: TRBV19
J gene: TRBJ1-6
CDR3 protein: ASSIRTGNNSPLH

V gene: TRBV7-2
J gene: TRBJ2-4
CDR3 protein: ASSLTGGRNIQY

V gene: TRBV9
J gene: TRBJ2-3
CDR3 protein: ASSEQGDTQY

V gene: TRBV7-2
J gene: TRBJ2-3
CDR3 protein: ASSTWTSGTLNTQY

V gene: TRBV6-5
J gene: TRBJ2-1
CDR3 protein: ASSYLAGAVWEQF

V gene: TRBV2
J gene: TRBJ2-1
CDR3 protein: ATSGQLSYNEQF

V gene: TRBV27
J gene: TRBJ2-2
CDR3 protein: ASSRDRGSGELF

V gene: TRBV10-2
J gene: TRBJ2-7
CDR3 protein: ASRPASGLSYEQY

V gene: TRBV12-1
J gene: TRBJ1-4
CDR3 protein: ASSFEGTGRGESCEKLF

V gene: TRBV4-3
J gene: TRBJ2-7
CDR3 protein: ASSQAQGNEQY

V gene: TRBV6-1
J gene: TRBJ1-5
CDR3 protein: ASSESGGPNQPQH

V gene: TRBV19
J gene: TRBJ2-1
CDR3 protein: ATLAGNDYNEQF

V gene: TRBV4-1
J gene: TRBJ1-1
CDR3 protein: ASSLRQGLNTEAF

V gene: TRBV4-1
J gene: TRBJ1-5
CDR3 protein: ASSPSGGRGNQPQH

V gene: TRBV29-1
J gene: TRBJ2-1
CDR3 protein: SVGGLDRGNEQF

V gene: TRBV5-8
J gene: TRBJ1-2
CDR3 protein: ASSFGQGNYGYT

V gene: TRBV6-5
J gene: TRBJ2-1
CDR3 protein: ASSYSGTGRVNEQF

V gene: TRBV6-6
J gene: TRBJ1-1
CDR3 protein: ASSYTTGGVVEAF

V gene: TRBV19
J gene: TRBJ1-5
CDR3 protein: ASSIAPGRGASNQPQH

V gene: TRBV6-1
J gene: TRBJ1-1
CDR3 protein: ASSEGPMRTEAF

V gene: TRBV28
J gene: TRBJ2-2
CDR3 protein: ASSRPQGARTGELF

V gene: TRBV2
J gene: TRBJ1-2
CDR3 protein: ASRPGTGELSYT

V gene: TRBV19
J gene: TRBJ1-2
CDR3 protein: ASRWTDRYT

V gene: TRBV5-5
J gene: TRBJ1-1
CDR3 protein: ASSLVGPTNEAF

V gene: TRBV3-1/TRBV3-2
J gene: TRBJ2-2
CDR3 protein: ASSQGQGTGELF

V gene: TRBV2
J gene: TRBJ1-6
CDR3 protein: AGGLGGNSPLH

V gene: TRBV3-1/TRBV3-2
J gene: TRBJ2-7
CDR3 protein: ASSQDPSVSYEQY

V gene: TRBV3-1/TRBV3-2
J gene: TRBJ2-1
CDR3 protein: ASSRLAEQF

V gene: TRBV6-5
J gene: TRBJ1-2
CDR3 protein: ASSYIWGQGLYGYT

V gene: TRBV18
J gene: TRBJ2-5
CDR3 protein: ASSPGLAPETQY

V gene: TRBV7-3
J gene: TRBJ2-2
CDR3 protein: ASRPQGNTGELF

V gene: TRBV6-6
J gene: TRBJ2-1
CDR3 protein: ASRIGTGLYNEQF

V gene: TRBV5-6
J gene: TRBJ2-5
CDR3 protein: ASSSLGTGLQETQY

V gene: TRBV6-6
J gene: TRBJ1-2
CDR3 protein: ASSRQDINYGYT

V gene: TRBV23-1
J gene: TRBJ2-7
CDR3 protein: ASSQSKIDPGGSYEQY

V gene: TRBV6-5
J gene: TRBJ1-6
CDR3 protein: ASSYSDRKNSPLH

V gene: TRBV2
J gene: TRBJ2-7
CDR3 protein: ASSQRSSYEQY

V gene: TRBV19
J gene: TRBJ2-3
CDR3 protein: ASSTSGGWTDTQY